This T cell receptor beta chain originates from a study of T cell repertoires in cytomegalovirus infection. Background on the study: CMV epitopes used comprised recently identified HLA-C-restricted ones and well-studied HLA-B-restricted ones. Evidence of both CMV infection and a matching HLA type came from public TCR beta signatures. Study-wide findings and caveats: Summed public TCR beta family frequency identified CMV carriers bearing the relevant HLA. Within the response measured ex vivo, HLA-C-restricted CMV-specific TCR beta clonotypes were dominant.

This clonotype was picked up a small number of times. The target antigen is unknown. Germline CDR1 SNHLY, CDR2 FYNNEI. The germline V and J ends were trimmed by 3 bases and 8 bases, with 13 bases remaining between them. The CDR3 is 13 amino acids. MiXCR was run by TCRdb on the reads, yielding one entry per CDR3 protein. The repertoire has approximately 340,000 distinct CDR3 sequences, about 27% of them found once; the top ten carry approximately 20%. The material was cultured PBMCs, obtained from culture after CMV antigen stimulation. The chain has TRBV2 and TRBJ1-1; D uncertain. This TCR was recovered from a human donor in good health (CMV status not recorded). Some clones in this sample may be carry-over from other donors' samples. In DNA, the CDR3 is TGTGCCAGCAGTGAGGGTGTCTTTTCGGAAGCTTTCTTT. Its protein is CASSEGVFSEAFF.